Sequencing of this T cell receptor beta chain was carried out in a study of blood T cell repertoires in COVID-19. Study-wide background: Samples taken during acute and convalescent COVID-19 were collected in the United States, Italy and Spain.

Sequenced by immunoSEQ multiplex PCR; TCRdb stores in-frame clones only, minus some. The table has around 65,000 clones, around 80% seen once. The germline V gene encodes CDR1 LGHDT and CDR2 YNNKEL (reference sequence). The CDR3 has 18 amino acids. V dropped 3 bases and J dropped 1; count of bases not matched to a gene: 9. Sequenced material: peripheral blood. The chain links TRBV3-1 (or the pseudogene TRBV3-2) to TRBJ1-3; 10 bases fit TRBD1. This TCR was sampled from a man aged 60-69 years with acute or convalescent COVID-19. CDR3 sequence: CASSQASGTGVSGNTIYF. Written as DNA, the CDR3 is TGTGCCAGCAGCCAGGCCTCCGGGACAGGGGTATCTGGAAACACCATATATTTT.